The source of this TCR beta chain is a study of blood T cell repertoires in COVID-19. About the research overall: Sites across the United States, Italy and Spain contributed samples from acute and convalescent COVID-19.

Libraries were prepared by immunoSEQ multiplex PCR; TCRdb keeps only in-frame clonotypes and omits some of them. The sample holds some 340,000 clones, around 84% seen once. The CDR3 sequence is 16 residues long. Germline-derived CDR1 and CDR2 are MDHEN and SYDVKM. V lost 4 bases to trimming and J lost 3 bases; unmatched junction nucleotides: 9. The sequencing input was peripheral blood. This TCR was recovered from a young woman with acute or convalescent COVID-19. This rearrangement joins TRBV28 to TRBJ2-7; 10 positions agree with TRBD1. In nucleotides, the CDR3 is TGTGCCAGCAGTTCTCCCGGGACAGGGGTTGTCTACGAGCAGTACTTC. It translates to CASSSPGTGVVYEQYF.